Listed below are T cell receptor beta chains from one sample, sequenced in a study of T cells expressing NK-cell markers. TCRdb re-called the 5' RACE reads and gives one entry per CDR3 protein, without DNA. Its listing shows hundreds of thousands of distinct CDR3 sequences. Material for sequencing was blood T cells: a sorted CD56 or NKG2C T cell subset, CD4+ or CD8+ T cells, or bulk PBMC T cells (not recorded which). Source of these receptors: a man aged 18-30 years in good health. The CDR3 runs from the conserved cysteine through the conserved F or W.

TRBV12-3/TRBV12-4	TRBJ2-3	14	CASSPSGRLDTQYF
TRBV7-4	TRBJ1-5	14	CASRGALSNQPQHF
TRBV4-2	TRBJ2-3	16	CASSHGTLGATDTQYF
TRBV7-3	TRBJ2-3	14	CASSLARGADTQYF
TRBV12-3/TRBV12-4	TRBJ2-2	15	CASSPPLGNTGELFF
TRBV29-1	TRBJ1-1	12	CSVVSWETEAFF
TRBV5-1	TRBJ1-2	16	CASSPSAGTVLYGYTF
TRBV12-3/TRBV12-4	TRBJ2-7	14	CASSNRGYAYEQYF
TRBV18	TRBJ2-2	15	CASSPSGQRTGELFF
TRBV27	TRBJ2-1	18	CASSALTPLAGVYNEQFF
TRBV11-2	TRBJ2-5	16	CASSPWTSGIQETQYF
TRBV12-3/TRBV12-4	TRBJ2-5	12	CASSSPEGTQYF
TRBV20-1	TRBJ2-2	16	CSARPVTGRNTGELFF
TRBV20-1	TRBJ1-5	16	CSARAPLLNPNQPQHF
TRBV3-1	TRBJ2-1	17	CASSQDEGAIARGEQFF
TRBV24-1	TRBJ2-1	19	CATSDWRGTGGSSYNEQFF
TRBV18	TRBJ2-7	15	CASSPLSGPVYEQYF